The rows below give T cell receptor beta chains drawn from one sample of a study of T cells in localized non-small cell lung cancer. Generated by immunoSEQ multiplex PCR, the TCRdb table keeps only in-frame clones and is missing some. The profile shows about 31,000 clones, about 89% of them singletons. The sequencing used peripheral blood, collected before any cancer treatment. The receptors here all came from a woman aged 40-70 years with stage I lung adenocarcinoma. Each CDR3 is given with its conserved first and last residue. A D gene is named only where the DNA matches it firmly. Expanded clones are given a class, and other clones once, few, many or no size at all.

d_gene	abundance	v_gene	j_gene	CDR3aa	CDR3nt
-	-	TRBV6-5	TRBJ2-3	CASSITGSTDTQYF	TGTGCCAGCAGTATTACAGGTAGCACAGATACGCAGTATTTT
-	few	TRBV5-1	TRBJ2-2	CASSLALYITGELFF	TGCGCCAGCAGCTTGGCCCTCTATATCACCGGGGAGCTGTTTTTT
-	-	TRBV11-2	TRBJ1-1	CASSLDGGNTEAFF	TGTGCCAGCAGCTTAGATGGGGGGAACACTGAAGCTTTCTTT
-	-	TRBV30	TRBJ2-1	CAWSRDNEQFF	TGTGCCTGGTCACGCGACAATGAGCAGTTCTTC
-	-	TRBV19	TRBJ2-2	CASSIAKGTGELFF	TGTGCCAGTAGTATAGCGAAGGGGACCGGGGAGCTGTTTTTT
TRBD2	-	TRBV6-4	TRBJ2-3	CASSDLAGGSTDTQYF	TGTGCCAGCAGTGACCTGGCGGGGGGTAGCACAGATACGCAGTATTTT
TRBD2	-	TRBV6-5	TRBJ2-7	CASRWTSGGNYEQYF	TGTGCCAGCAGGTGGACTAGCGGGGGGAACTACGAGCAGTACTTC
-	-	TRBV19	TRBJ2-3	CASSAAGATDTQYF	TGTGCCAGTAGTGCCGCGGGGGCCACAGATACGCAGTATTTT
TRBD1	once	TRBV6-5	TRBJ2-3	CASSASGQGDTQYF	TGTGCCAGCAGTGCGTCGGGACAGGGAGATACGCAGTATTTT
-	-	TRBV30	TRBJ2-2	CAWSVQGSGELFF	TGTGCCTGGAGTGTACAGGGATCCGGGGAGCTGTTTTTT
TRBD2	-	TRBV19	TRBJ2-1	CASSILVLAGRRQVNEQFF	TGTGCCAGTAGTATCCTGGTGCTAGCGGGACGACGACAAGTCAATGAGCAGTTCTTC
-	-	TRBV5-8	TRBJ2-1	CASSLGGSSYNEQFF	TGTGCCAGCAGCTTGGGAGGGAGCTCCTACAATGAGCAGTTCTTC
TRBD2	-	TRBV6-4	TRBJ2-3	CASIRVGASGRAEDTQYF	TGTGCCAGCATAAGAGTGGGAGCTAGCGGGAGGGCGGAAGATACGCAGTATTTT
TRBD1	-	TRBV19	TRBJ1-5	CASRTGGNQPQHF	TGTGCCAGTAGGACAGGGGGCAATCAGCCCCAGCATTTT
-	-	TRBV11-3	TRBJ2-3	CASSPTGTDTQYF	TGTGCCAGCAGCCCCACGGGGACCGATACGCAGTATTTT
TRBD2	-	TRBV5-5	TRBJ2-3	CASSAGTRTNTDTQYF	TGTGCCAGCAGCGCTGGGACTAGGACTAACACAGATACGCAGTATTTT
-	-	TRBV7-8	TRBJ1-5	CATQQGNSNQPQHF	TGTGCCACCCAACAGGGCAATAGCAATCAGCCCCAGCATTTT
-	-	TRBV27	TRBJ2-3	CASSVLVGTDTQYF	TGTGCCAGCAGTGTCCTTGTGGGCACAGATACGCAGTATTTT
TRBD2	once	TRBV9	TRBJ2-3	CASSPLAGAQYF	TGTGCCAGCAGCCCCCTAGCGGGCGCGCAGTATTTT
-	once	TRBV28	TRBJ1-1	CASRLTAGAGVTEAFF	TGTGCCAGCAGGTTAACAGCAGGGGCTGGCGTGACTGAAGCTTTCTTT
-	-	TRBV28	TRBJ2-5	CASSFHRPSETQYF	TGTGCCAGCAGTTTTCACCGGCCGTCGGAGACCCAGTACTTC
-	-	TRBV21-1	TRBJ2-7	CAGWGLAAPSEQYF	TGTGCCGGGTGGGGACTAGCGGCCCCGTCCGAGCAGTACTTC
-	-	TRBV6-6	TRBJ2-3	CASSYGGTDTQYF	TGTGCCAGCAGTTACGGCGGCACAGATACGCAGTATTTT
-	-	TRBV5-1	TRBJ2-5	CASSLSPPGAGETQYF	TGCGCCAGCAGCCTGAGCCCGCCGGGGGCAGGTGAGACCCAGTACTTC
-	-	TRBV14	TRBJ2-6	CASSQEGPFPTGANVLTF	TGTGCCAGCAGCCAAGAAGGGCCCTTCCCAACTGGGGCCAACGTCCTGACTTTC
-	-	TRBV2	TRBJ1-5	CASRRDTQPQHF	TGTGCCAGCAGGCGGGACACTCAGCCCCAGCATTTT
-	-	TRBV29-1	TRBJ1-2	CSVEDQESYGYTF	TGCAGCGTTGAAGATCAAGAAAGCTATGGCTACACCTTC
-	-	TRBV7-2	TRBJ1-2	CASSPTLIYGYTF	TGTGCCAGCAGCCCGACATTGATCTATGGCTACACCTTC
-	once	TRBV7-9	TRBJ2-1	CASSLGFTSEQFF	TGTGCCAGCAGCTTAGGTTTTACGTCCGAGCAGTTCTTC
-	-	TRBV5-6	TRBJ2-7	CASSLALSTYEQYF	TGTGCCAGCAGCTTGGCCCTATCCACCTACGAGCAGTACTTC
TRBD1	-	TRBV4-1	TRBJ2-3	CASSQEVTGVVPDTQYF	TGCGCCAGCAGCCAAGAAGTAACAGGGGTAGTGCCAGATACGCAGTATTTT
TRBD2	-	TRBV4-2	TRBJ2-7	CASSPTGGEQYF	TGTGCCAGCAGCCCCACGGGGGGCGAGCAGTACTTC
-	-	TRBV6-5	TRBJ1-2	CASSYAPDYGYTF	TGTGCCAGCAGTTACGCGCCTGACTATGGCTACACCTTC
TRBD1	-	TRBV6-1	TRBJ1-2	CASVPGDRGSGYTF	TGTGCCAGCGTTCCCGGGGACAGGGGGTCTGGCTACACCTTC
TRBD1	-	TRBV7-7	TRBJ2-5	CASSRTGSETQYF	TGTGCTAGCAGCCGGACAGGGTCGGAGACCCAGTACTTC
-	-	TRBV19	TRBJ2-6	CASSIGGTGANVLTF	TGTGCCAGTAGTATCGGGGGCACTGGGGCCAACGTCCTGACTTTC
-	-	TRBV9	TRBJ2-2	CASSSDTGELFF	TGTGCCAGCAGCTCGGACACCGGGGAGCTGTTTTTT
-	-	TRBV21-1	TRBJ2-5	CASSKSGQQGREETQYF	TGTGCCAGCAGCAAATCGGGACAACAGGGGAGGGAAGAGACCCAGTACTTC
-	-	TRBV6-1	TRBJ2-2	CASSGRQPTGELFF	TGTGCCAGCAGTGGTAGACAGCCTACCGGGGAGCTGTTTTTT
-	-	TRBV4-1	TRBJ1-3	CASSQDGSSGNTIYF	TGCGCCAGCAGCCAAGACGGGAGCTCTGGAAACACCATATATTTT
TRBD1	-	TRBV7-9	TRBJ1-2	CASSSTGVGANYGYTF	TGTGCCAGCAGTTCGACAGGGGTAGGAGCTAACTATGGCTACACCTTC
-	few	TRBV18	TRBJ2-1	CASSPRIREDEQFF	TGTGCCAGCTCACCAAGAATTCGGGAAGATGAGCAGTTCTTC
-	-	TRBV27	TRBJ2-1	CASSATRALDEQFF	TGTGCCAGCAGTGCGACAAGAGCTCTCGATGAGCAGTTCTTC
TRBD2	-	TRBV7-2	TRBJ2-5	CASSPEHGTSGRAQETQYF	TGTGCCAGCAGCCCTGAACACGGGACTAGCGGGAGGGCCCAAGAGACCCAGTACTTC
-	-	TRBV7-8	TRBJ2-3	CASSLDGRGTDTQYF	TGTGCCAGCAGCTTAGACGGGCGCGGCACAGATACGCAGTATTTT
TRBD2	-	TRBV19	TRBJ2-4	CASSMGLAGNIQYF	TGTGCCAGTAGTATGGGACTAGCGGGAAACATTCAGTACTTC
TRBD2	-	TRBV19	TRBJ2-2	CASSDQLAGAAGELFF	TGTGCCAGTAGTGATCAGCTAGCGGGAGCAGCCGGGGAGCTGTTTTTT
-	-	TRBV27	TRBJ2-7	CASSRTLRDSGYEQYF	TGTGCCAGCAGCCGAACCCTACGGGACTCTGGTTACGAGCAGTACTTC
-	-	TRBV4-2	TRBJ1-5	CASSQVVGFQPQHF	TGTGCCAGCAGCCAAGTAGTAGGTTTCCAGCCCCAGCATTTT